Below, 2 T cell receptor beta chains from the same sample are listed, as sequenced in a study of T cells in women clearing cervical HPV infection. Repertoires were generated with immunoSEQ multiplex PCR, while TCRdb's copy carries only in-frame clones and drops some. Its clone listing holds over 20,000 clones. The material sequenced was blood buffy coat. These receptors were collected from a woman between 18 and 69 years old with a cervical HPV16 infection that either progressed to CIN3+ or cleared (not recorded which).

As concerns this clone: Read sequence stops 3 residues before the CDR3 end, and the germline J gene provides the missing end. The V call is TRBV20-1, the J call TRBJ2-2; TRBD2 might be the D (7 bases). The CDR3 has 15 amino acids. CDR1 is DFQATT, CDR2 SNEGSKA, per germline (reference sequence). The sequenced CDR3 bases are TGCAGTGCTAGAGATGGGCCGGGGGGCAATGAAAAG. The encoded protein is CSARDGPGGNEK. The entire CDR3 protein is CSARDGPGGNEKLFF.

This chain's CDR3 is CASSDSVAADTQYF. The part of the CDR3 DNA that was read is TGTGCCAGCAGTGACAGCGTAGCAGCTGATACG. The rearrangement links TRBV6-1 to TRBJ2-3; no clear D. The read gets to within 3 residues of the CDR3 end, and the germline J gene fills in the rest. Germline loops: CDR1 MNHNS, CDR2 SASEGT. Trimming took 3 bases from V and 6 from J, leaving 13 bases between them. This CDR3 is 14 amino acids long.